This T cell receptor beta chain is drawn from a study of T-cell memory formation after mild COVID-19. TCRdb used MiXCR to reprocess the 5' RACE reads, holding one entry per CDR3 protein. This table holds hundreds of thousands of distinct CDR3 sequences, over 15% found once. This clonotype was found a few times. CDR1 is SGDLS and CDR2 is YYNGEE in the germline V gene. Trimming at V came to 3 bases and at J to 5 bases, leaving 4 bases not matched to a gene. CDR3 size: 13 residues. The chain carries TRBV9 and TRBJ2-7; TRBD2 aligns across 8 bases. The sequence came from an adult woman who had mild COVID-19 (a few samples of this study predate the infection). Cell type and time point are not known. The sequenced material came from PBMCs or a T cell subset sorted from them (not recorded which). The CDR3 sequence: CASSAGGIHEQYF. The CDR3 DNA is TGTGCCAGCAGCGCGGGAGGGATCCACGAGCAGTACTTC.